This T cell receptor (beta chain) was captured in a study of blood T cell repertoires in COVID-19. Study background: The samples span acute and convalescent COVID-19 from the United States, Italy and Spain. T cells, B-cell-depleted T cells, or PBMCs supplied cDNA or gDNA.

Only in-frame clones appear in the TCRdb table, and some are missing; sequencing was by immunoSEQ multiplex PCR. The repertoire holds a few hundred thousand clones, about nine tenths seen once, with around 2.1% in the top ten. The CDR3 spans 14 residues. J gave up 3 bases and V 6 bases, and 3 bases lay outside the gene matches. In germline, CDR1 is KGHSH, CDR2 LQKENI. Sample: peripheral blood. The chain couples TRBV18 to TRBJ1-5; 9 bases fit TRBD1. This clonotype was sampled from a man between 18 and 29 years old with active or convalescent COVID-19. CDR3 nucleotides: TGTGCCAGCTCCGGACAGGGGTACAATCAGCCCCAGCATTTT. The encoded protein is CASSGQGYNQPQHF. Based on the CDR3 plus reference TRBV18 and TRBJ1-5, the full variable domain is NAGVMQNPRHLVRRRGQEARLRCSPMKGHSHVYWYRQLPEEGLKFMVYLQKENIIDESGMPKERFSAEFPKEGPSILRIQQVVRGDSAAYFCASSGQGYNQPQHFGDGTRLSIL.